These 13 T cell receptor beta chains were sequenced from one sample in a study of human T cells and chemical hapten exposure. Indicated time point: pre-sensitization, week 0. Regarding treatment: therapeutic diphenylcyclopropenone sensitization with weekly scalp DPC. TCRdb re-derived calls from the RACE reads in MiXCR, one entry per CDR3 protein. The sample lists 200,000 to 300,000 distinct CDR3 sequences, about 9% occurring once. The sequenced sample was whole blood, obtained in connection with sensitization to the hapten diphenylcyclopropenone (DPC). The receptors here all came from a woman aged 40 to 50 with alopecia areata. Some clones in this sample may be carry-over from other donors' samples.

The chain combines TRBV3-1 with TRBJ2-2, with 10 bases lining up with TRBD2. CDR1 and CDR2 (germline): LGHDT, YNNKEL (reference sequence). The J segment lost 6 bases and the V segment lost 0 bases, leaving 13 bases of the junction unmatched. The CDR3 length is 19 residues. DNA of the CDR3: TGTGCCAGCAGCCAAGACCCACCGGCACTAGCGGGAAGGGCCGGGGAGCTGTTTTTT. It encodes CASSQDPPALAGRAGELFF. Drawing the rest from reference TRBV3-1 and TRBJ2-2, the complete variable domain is DTAVSQTPKYLVTQMGNDKSIKCEQNLGHDTMYWYKQDSKKFLKIMFSYNNKELIINETVPNRFSPKSPDKAHLNLHINSLELGDSAVYFCASSQDPPALAGRAGELFFGEGSRLTVL.

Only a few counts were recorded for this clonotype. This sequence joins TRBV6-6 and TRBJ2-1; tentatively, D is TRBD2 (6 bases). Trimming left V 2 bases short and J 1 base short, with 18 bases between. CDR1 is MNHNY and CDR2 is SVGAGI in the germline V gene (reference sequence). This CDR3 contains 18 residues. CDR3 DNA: TGTGCCAGCAGTTACCCCCCGGTAGCGGCCAAATCCTACAATGAGCAGTTCTTC. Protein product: CASSYPPVAAKSYNEQFF.

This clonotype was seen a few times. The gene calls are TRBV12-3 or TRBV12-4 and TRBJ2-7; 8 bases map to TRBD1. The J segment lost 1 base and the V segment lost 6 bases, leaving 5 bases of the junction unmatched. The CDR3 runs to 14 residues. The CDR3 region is CASRLGQGSYEQYF. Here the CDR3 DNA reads TGTGCCAGCAGACTAGGACAGGGATCCTACGAGCAGTACTTC.

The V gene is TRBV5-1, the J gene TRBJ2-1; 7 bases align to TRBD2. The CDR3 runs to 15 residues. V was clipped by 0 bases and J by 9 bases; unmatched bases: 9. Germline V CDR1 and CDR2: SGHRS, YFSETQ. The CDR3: CASSLAAGVWGEQFF. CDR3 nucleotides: TGCGCCAGCAGCTTGGCCGCGGGAGTTTGGGGTGAGCAGTTCTTC. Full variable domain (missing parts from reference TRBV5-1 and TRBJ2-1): KAGVTQTPRYLIKTRGQQVTLSCSPISGHRSVSWYQQTPGQGLQFLFEYFSETQRNKGNFPGRFSGRQFSNSRSEMNVSTLELGDSALYLCASSLAAGVWGEQFFGPGTRLTVL.

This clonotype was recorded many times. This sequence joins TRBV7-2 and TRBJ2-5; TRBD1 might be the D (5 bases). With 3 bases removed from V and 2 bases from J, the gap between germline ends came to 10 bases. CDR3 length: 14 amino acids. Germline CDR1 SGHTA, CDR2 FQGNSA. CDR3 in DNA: TGTGCCAGCAGCTTGGGGCGCGGTCAAGAGACCCAGTACTTC. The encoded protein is CASSLGRGQETQYF.

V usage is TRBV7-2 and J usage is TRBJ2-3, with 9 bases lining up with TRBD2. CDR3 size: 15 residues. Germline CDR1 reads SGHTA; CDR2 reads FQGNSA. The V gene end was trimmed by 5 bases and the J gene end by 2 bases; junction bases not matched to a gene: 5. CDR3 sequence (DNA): TGTGCCAGCAGCGCGCCTAGCGGGAACACAGATACGCAGTATTTT. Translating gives CASSAPSGNTDTQYF.

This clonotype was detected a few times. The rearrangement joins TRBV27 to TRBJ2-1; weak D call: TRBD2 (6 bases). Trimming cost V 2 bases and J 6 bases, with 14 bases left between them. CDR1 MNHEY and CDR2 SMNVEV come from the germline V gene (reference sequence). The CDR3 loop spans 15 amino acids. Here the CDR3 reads CASSLMEGYSNEQFF. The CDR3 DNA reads TGTGCCAGCAGTTTAATGGAGGGCTACAGCAATGAGCAGTTCTTC.

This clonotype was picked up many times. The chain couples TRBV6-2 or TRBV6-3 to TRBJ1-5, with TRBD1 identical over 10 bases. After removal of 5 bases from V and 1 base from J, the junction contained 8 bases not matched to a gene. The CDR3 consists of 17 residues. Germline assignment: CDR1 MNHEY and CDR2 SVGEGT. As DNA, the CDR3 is TGTGCCAGCAGTACAGGGACAGGGGCCCTAAGCAATCAGCCCCAGCATTTT. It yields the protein CASSTGTGALSNQPQHF.

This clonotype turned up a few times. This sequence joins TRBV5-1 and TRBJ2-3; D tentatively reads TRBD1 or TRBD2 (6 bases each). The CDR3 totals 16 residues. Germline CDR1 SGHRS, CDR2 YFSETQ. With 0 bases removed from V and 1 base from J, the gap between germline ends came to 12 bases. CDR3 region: CASSLVGGTGTDTQYF. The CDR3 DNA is TGCGCCAGCAGCTTGGTAGGGGGGACCGGCACAGATACGCAGTATTTT.

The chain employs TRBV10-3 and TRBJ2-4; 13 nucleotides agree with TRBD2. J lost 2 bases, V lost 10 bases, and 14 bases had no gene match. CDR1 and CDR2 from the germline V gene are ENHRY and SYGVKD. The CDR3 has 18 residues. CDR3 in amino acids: CATSPTSGRAFTKNIQYF. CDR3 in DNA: TGTGCCACGAGCCCAACTAGCGGGAGGGCCTTTACCAAAAACATTCAGTACTTC.

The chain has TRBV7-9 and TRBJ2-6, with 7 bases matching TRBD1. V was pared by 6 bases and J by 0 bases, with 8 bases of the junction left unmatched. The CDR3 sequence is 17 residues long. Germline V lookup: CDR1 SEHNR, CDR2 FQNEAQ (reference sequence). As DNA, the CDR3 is TGTGCCAGCAGACGACAGGGTGGTGGCTCTGGGGCCAACGTCCTGACTTTC. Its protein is CASRRQGGGSGANVLTF.

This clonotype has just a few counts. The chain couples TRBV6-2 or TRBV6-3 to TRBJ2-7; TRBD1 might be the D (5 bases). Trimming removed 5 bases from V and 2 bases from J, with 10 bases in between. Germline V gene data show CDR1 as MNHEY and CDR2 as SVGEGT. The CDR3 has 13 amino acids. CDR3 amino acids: CASSNDRPYEQYF. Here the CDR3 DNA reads TGTGCCAGCAGTAACGACAGACCCTACGAGCAGTACTTC.

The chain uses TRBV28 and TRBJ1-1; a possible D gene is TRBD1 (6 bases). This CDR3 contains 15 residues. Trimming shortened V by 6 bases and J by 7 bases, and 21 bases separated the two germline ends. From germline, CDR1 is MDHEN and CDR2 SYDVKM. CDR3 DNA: TGTGCCAGCAGCCGACCCGGCAGGGGTAGGGATGAAGCTTTCTTT. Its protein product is CASSRPGRGRDEAFF.